The clone carrying this TCR beta chain occurred many times. Its antigen is undetermined. These data originate in a study of CD8 T cells in ankylosing spondylitis. V lost 6 bases, J lost 2 bases, and 5 bases lay in between. The germline gives CDR1 DFQATT, CDR2 SNEGSKA (reference sequence). The CDR3 is 11 amino acids. Whole-study findings and limits: A motif of 7 or 8 highly homologous TCR beta variants was seen as apparently characteristic of ankylosing spondylitis blood. As reported, disease-linked clones showed significant enrichment in matched ankylosing spondylitis synovial fluid.

Quantitative 5'-RACE with molecular barcodes produced the TCR beta libraries. TCRdb passed the 5' RACE reads through MiXCR, listing each CDR3 protein once. In the table there are about 800,000 distinct CDR3 sequences, 10% to 15% of which are singletons. V gene TRBV20-1 combines with J gene TRBJ2-1, with D uncertain. This receptor was identified in a male donor with ankylosing spondylitis. The sequenced sample was blood, either unsorted or a sorted T cell fraction (not recorded which). The CDR3 region has the DNA TGCAGTGCCCCTCCCTACAATGAGCAGTTCTTC. Its translation is CSAPPYNEQFF.